This T cell receptor (beta chain) is from a study of blood T cell repertoires in COVID-19. For the study at large: The study drew acute and convalescent COVID-19 samples from the United States, Italy and Spain.

Under the authors' procedure: By means of reference gene primer amplification, nucleated cell counts were estimated. This table comes from immunoSEQ multiplex PCR, and its TCRdb copy is limited to in-frame clones, with some not included. V and J calls and clone size are copied from that table; D and trimming were computed from the DNA. The sample holds some 430,000 clones; 90% are singletons and the top ten take around 0.6%. The receptor comes from a young man who had recovered from COVID-19. Input material: PBMCs or T cells enriched from blood (not recorded which).

CDR3 sequence reads: CSVPTSGRTSDGTQYF. The DNA for the CDR3 is TGCAGCGTTCCGACTAGCGGGAGGACCTCCGATGGGACCCAGTACTTC. V gene TRBV29-1 combines with J gene TRBJ2-5, with 13 bases lining up with TRBD2. The ends lost 5 bases at V and 7 bases at J; junction bases unmatched: 13. CDR1 is SQVTM, CDR2 ANQGSEA, per germline. This CDR3 spans 16 amino acids.